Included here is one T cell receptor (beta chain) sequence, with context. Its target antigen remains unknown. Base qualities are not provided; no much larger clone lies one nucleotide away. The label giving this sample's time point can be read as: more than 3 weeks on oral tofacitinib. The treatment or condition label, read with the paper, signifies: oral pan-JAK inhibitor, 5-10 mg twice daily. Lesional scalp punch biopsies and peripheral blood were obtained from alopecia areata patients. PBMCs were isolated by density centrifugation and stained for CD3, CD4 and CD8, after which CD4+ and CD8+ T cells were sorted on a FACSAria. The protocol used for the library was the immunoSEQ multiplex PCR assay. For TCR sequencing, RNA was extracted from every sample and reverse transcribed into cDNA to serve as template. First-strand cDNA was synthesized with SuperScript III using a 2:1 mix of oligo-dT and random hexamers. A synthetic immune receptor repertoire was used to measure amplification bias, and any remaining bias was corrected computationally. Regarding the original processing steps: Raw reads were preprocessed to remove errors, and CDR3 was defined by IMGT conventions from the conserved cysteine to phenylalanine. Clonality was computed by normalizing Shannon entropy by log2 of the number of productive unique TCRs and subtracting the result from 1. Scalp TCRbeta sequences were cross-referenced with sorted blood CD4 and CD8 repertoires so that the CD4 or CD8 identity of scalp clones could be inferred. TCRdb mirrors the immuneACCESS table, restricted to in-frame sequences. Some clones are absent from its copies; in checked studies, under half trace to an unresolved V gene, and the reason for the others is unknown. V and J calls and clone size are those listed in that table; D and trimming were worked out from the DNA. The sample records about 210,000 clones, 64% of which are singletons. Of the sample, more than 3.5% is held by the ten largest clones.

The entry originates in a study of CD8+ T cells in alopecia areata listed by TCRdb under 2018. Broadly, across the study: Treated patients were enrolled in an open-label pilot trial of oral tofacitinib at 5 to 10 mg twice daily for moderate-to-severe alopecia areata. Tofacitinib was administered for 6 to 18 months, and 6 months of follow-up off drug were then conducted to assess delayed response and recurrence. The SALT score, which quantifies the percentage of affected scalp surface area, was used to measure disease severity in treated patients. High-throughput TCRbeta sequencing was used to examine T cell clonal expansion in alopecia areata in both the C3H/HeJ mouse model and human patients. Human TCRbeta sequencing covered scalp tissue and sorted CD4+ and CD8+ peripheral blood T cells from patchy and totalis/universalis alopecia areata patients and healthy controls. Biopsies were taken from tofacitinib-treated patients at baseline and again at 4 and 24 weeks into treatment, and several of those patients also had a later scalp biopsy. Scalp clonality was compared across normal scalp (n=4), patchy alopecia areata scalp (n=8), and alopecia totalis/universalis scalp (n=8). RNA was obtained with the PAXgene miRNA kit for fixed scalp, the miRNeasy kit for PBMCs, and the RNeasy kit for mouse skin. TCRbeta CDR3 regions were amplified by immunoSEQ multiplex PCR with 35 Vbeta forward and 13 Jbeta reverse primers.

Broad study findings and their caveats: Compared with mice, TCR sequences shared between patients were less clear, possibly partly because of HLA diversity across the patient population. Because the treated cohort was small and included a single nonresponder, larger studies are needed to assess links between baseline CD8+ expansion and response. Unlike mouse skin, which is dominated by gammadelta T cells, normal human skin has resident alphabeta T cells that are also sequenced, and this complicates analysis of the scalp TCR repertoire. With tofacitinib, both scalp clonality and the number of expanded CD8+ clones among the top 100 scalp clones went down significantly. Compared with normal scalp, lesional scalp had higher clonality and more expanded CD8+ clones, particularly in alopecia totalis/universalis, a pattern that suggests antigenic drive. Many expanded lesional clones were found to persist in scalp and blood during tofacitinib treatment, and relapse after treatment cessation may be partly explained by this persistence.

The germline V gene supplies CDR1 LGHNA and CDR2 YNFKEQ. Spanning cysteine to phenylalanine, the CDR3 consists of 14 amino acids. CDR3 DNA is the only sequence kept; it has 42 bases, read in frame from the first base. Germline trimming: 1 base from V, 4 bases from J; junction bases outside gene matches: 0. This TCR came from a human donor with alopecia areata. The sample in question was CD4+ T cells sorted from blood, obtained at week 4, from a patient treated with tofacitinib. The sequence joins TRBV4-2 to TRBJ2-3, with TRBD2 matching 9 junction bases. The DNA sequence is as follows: TGTGCCAGCAGCCAAGGACTAGCGGCAGATACGCAGTATTTT. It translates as CASSQGLAADTQYF.